These 11 T cell receptor beta chains were sequenced from one sample in a study of shared clonotypes between healthy human individuals. Data came from immunoSEQ multiplex PCR; TCRdb stores just in-frame clones and leaves some out. Found here are a few million clones, 85% to 95% of them singletons; the top ten hold over 0.12%. Material: naive CD4+ T cells sorted from blood. This sample's subset: CD45RA+ positively selected. The receptors stem from a man younger than 30 in good health.

This chain joins TRBV7-9 and TRBJ2-3; TRBD1 matches at 10 bases. The junction had 12 bases not matched to a gene; V was cut back by 0 bases and J by 3 bases. Looked up from germline, CDR1 is SEHNR and CDR2 is FQNEAQ (reference sequence). The CDR3 sequence is 19 residues long. In DNA, the CDR3 is TGTGCCAGCAGCTTAGCGGCAGGGCAACGGGACAGGGGAACAGATACGCAGTATTTT. It specifies CASSLAAGQRDRGTDTQYF.

This chain links TRBV7-9 with TRBJ1-1; no reliable D call. The CDR3 totals 13 residues. Germline values: CDR1 SEHNR, CDR2 FQNEAQ (reference sequence). V lost 5 bases and J 0 bases, leaving 7 bases between the germline ends. The CDR3 sequence is CASSGDMNTEAFF. CDR3 coding DNA: TGTGCCAGCAGCGGTGACATGAACACTGAAGCTTTCTTT.

V usage is TRBV4-3 and J usage is TRBJ2-2; 9 nucleotides agree with TRBD2. Germline V gene sequence: CDR1 LGHNA, CDR2 YSLEER. After removal of 3 bases from V and 4 bases from J, the junction contained 6 bases not matched to a gene. This CDR3 has 16 residues. The CDR3 bases are TGCGCCAGCAGCCAGATAGCGGGAGTGGGCACCGGGGAGCTGTTTTTT. This encodes CASSQIAGVGTGELFF.

The gene calls are TRBV6-5 and TRBJ1-1; maybe TRBD1 (5 bases). The germline V gene encodes CDR1 MNHEY and CDR2 SVGAGI. The V and J ends lost 4 bases and 4 bases respectively, with 19 bases between them. The CDR3 has 16 amino acids. The CDR3 DNA reads TGTGCCAGCAGTTCTATGGCCAGGGTTGAGTCCACTGAAGCTTTCTTT. As protein: CASSSMARVESTEAFF.

The chain uses TRBV5-1 and TRBJ2-7; D gene uncertain. The germline CDR1 and CDR2 sequences are SGHRS and YFSETQ. This CDR3 is built from 14 residues. V lost 1 base and J lost 4, with 12 bases in between. Here the CDR3 DNA reads TGCGCCAGCAGCTTGAGCGCAGATACATACGAGCAGTACTTC. Its translation is CASSLSADTYEQYF.

This sequence joins TRBV10-3 and TRBJ1-6, with D perhaps TRBD1 (5 bases). Per germline, CDR1 ENHRY and CDR2 SYGVKD. V was pared by 7 bases and J by 7 bases, with 11 bases between. The CDR3 spans 13 residues. The CDR3: CAITAGRNSPLHF. DNA of the CDR3: TGTGCCATCACGGCAGGGAGGAATTCACCCCTCCACTTT.

The chain employs TRBV2 and TRBJ1-5; possible D gene TRBD1, 5 bases. CDR1 and CDR2 (germline): SNHLY, FYNNEI. The CDR3 has 14 amino acids. V lost 6 bases to trimming and J lost 6 bases, with 15 bases between them. The CDR3 reads CASRLQASGQPQHF. CDR3 DNA: TGTGCCAGCAGATTACAGGCTTCAGGTCAGCCCCAGCATTTT.

Here the CDR3 DNA reads TGTGCCTGGAGTGTACGCATCCGGGACAGGGGGCCCGGGGAGCAGTACTTC. Its translation is CAWSVRIRDRGPGEQYF. The rearrangement links TRBV30 to TRBJ2-7; 12 nucleotides agree with TRBD1. The V and J ends lost 0 bases and 7 bases, in that order; junction bases with no gene match: 13. Germline V gene sequence: CDR1 GTSNPN, CDR2 SVGIG (reference sequence). The CDR3 covers 17 residues.

The chain is built from TRBV7-2 and TRBJ2-3; TRBD2 is a possible D gene (6 bases). The CDR3 has 15 residues. Germline V lookup: CDR1 SGHTA, CDR2 FQGNSA. V gave up 1 base and J gave up 5 bases, with 13 bases separating them. The CDR3 nucleotides are TGTGCCAGCAGCTTAGGGGGACTTGGGGGAGATACGCAGTATTTT. Translated, it gives CASSLGGLGGDTQYF.

This CDR3 reads CASSGTGRQYF. The CDR3 DNA is TGTGCCAGCAGCGGGACAGGAAGGCAGTACTTC. The rearrangement links TRBV2 to TRBJ2-7, with 8 bases aligning to TRBD1. The CDR3 has 11 residues. V was pared by 6 bases and J by 9 bases, with 4 bases of the junction left unmatched. Germline CDR1 reads SNHLY; CDR2 reads FYNNEI.

V and J are TRBV5-1 and TRBJ1-1, with 7 bases that match TRBD1. Germline V lookup: CDR1 SGHRS, CDR2 YFSETQ. CDR3 length: 17 amino acids. Losses at the gene ends were 3 bases for V and 4 bases for J; bases not matched to a gene: 15. The CDR3 nucleotides are TGCGCCAGCAGCTCTCAAAGCCTCAGGGGGTCGGGCACTGAAGCTTTCTTT. Encoded protein: CASSSQSLRGSGTEAFF.